What follows is one T cell receptor (beta chain) and its context. Its specificity is unknown. The sample is drawn from a study of CXCR3-negative and CXCR3-positive naive CD8 T cells. Points from the study as a whole: When CXCR3-positive naive cells were set against CXCR3-negative naive cells, the former had more hydrophobic TRB CDR3s.

TRB cDNA libraries were made by UMI-labeled 5' RACE. TCRdb re-called the 5' RACE reads and catalogs CDR3 proteins one per entry, DNA excluded. The table lists tens of thousands of distinct CDR3 sequences. The TCR originated in a human donor in good health. Some clones in this sample may be carry-over from other donors' samples. Material: naive CXCR3- CD8+ T cells from blood. Sample subset: CD45RO-CCR7+CD27+CD95- naive CD8+ T cells lacking CXCR3 (TNR3-).

CDR3 region: CASSLVGDGSYEQYF. The chain links TRBV7-9 to TRBJ2-7; the D call of TRBD1 rests on TCRdb alone, since no DNA is present to check it. CDR3 length equals 15 residues. Germline values: CDR1 SEHNR, CDR2 FQNEAQ (reference sequence).